The source of this T cell receptor (beta chain) is a study of T cells after yellow fever vaccination. Study-level results: Among all clonotypes, a small share was observed in both CD4 and CD8 compartments. Post-booster repertoires again held most primary-vaccination clones (roughly 96% CD4, roughly 88% CD8).

In its sample, this clonotype was seen many times. Its target is unknown. CDR1 KGHSH and CDR2 LQKENI come from the germline V gene. This CDR3 contains 16 residues. Trimming at V came to 5 bases and at J to 2 bases, leaving 5 bases not matched to a gene. UMIs and a universal primer site were added when TCR cDNA was made by 5'RACE template switching. MiXCR, applied by TCRdb to the 5' RACE reads, yields one record per CDR3 protein. Among a few hundred thousand distinct CDR3 sequences, over 10% were seen once, and the ten largest hold 0.4% to 0.65%. Sequencing used CD4+ T cells sorted from PBMCs, obtained 45 days after the yellow fever booster vaccination. V usage is TRBV18 and J usage is TRBJ2-6, with 8 bases aligning to TRBD1. The TCR originated in a young man who received the YFV17D yellow fever vaccine. The CDR3 DNA follows: TGTGCCAGCTCAGCGCAGGGGGCGACTGGGGCCAACGTCCTGACTTTC. This sequence encodes CASSAQGATGANVLTF.